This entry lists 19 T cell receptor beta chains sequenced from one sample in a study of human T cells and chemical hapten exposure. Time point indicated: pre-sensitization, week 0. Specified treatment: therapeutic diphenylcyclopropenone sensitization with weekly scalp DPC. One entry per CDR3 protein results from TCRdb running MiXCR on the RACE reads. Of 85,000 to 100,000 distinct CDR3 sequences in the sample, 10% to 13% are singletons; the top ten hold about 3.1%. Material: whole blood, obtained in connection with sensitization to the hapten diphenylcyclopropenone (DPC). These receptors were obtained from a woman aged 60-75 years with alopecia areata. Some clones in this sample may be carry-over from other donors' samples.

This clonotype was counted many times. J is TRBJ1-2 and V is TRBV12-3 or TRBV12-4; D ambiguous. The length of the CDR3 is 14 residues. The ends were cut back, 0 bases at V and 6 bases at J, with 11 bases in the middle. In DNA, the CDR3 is TGTGCCAGCAGTTTAGCGGGGAAGGGTCATGGCTACACCTTC. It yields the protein CASSLAGKGHGYTF.

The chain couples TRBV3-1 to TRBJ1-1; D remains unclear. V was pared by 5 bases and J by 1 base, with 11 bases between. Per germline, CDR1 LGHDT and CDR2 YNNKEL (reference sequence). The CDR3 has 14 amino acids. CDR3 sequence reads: CASSSGVANTEAFF. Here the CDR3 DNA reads TGTGCCAGCAGCTCGGGAGTCGCGAACACTGAAGCTTTCTTT.

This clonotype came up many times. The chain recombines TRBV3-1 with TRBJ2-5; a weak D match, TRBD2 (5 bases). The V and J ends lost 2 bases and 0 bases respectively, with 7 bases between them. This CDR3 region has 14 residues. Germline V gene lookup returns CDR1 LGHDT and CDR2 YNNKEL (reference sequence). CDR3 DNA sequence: TGTGCCAGCAGCCAACCCGGGGACCAAGAGACCCAGTACTTC. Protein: CASSQPGDQETQYF.

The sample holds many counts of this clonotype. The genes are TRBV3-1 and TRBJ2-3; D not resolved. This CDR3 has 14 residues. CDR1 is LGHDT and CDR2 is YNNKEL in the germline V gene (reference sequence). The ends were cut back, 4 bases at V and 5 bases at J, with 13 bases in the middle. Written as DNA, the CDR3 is TGTGCCAGCAGCCTATATCTGGGCGGAGATACGCAGTATTTT. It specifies CASSLYLGGDTQYF.

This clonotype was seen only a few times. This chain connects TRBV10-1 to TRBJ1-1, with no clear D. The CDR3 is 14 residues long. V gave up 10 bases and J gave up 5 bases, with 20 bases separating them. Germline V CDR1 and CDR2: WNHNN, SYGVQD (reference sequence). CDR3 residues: CATRPRGSGTEAFF. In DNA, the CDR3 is TGCGCCACCAGACCCCGGGGTTCTGGAACTGAAGCTTTCTTT.

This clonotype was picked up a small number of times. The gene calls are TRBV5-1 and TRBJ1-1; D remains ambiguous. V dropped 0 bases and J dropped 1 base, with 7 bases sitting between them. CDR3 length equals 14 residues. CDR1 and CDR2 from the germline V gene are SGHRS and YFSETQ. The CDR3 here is CASSLVEGNTEAFF. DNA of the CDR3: TGCGCCAGCAGCTTGGTAGAGGGGAACACTGAAGCTTTCTTT.

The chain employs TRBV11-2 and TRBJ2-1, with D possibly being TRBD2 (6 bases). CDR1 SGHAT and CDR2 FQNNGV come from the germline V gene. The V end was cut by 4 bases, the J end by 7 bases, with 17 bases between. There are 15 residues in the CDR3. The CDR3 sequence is CASSWSSGGRNEQFF. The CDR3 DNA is TGTGCCAGCAGCTGGAGCAGCGGAGGGAGAAATGAGCAGTTCTTC.

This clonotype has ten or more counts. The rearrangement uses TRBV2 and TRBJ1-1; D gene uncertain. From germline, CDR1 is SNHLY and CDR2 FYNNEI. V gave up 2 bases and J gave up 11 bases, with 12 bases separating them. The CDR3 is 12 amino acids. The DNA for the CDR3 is TGTGCCAGCAGTGAAATGTTCTCCCTGGCTTTCTTT. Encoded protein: CASSEMFSLAFF.

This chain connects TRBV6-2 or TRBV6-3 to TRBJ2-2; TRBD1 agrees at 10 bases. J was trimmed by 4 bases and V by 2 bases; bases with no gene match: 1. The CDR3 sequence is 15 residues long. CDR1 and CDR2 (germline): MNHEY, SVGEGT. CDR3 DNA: TGTGCCAGCAGTTACCGGGACAGGGGCACCGGGGAGCTGTTTTTT. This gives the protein CASSYRDRGTGELFF.

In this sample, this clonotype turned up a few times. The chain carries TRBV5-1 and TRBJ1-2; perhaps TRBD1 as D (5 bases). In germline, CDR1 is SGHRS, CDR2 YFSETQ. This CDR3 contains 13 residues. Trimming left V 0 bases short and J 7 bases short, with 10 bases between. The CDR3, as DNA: TGCGCCAGCAGCTTGGTCACAGGTCGTGGCTACACCTTC. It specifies CASSLVTGRGYTF.

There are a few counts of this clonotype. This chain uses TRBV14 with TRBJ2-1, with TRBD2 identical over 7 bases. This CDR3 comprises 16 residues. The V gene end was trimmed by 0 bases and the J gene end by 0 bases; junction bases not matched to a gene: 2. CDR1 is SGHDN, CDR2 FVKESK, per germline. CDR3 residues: CASSQDPGGSYNEQFF. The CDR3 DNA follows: TGTGCCAGCAGCCAAGATCCGGGGGGCTCCTACAATGAGCAGTTCTTC.

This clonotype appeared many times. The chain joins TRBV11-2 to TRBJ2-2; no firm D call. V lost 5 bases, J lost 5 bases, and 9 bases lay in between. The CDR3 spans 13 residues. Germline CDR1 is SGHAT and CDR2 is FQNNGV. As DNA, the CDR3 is TGTGCCAGCAGCGTCTCTCGGACCGGGGAGCTGTTTTTT. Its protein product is CASSVSRTGELFF.

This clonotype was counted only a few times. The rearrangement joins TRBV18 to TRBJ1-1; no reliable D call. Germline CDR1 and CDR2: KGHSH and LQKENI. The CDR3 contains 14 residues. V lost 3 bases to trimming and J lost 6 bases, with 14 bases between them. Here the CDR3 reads CASSPGLDVSEAFF. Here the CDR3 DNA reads TGTGCCAGCTCACCTGGTCTTGACGTCTCTGAAGCTTTCTTT.

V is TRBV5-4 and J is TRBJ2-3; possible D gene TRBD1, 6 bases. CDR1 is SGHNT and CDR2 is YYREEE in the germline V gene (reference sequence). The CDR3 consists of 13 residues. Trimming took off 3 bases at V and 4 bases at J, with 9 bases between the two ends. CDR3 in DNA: TGTGCCAGCAGCTCGAAGGGGGCAGATACGCAGTATTTT. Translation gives CASSSKGADTQYF.

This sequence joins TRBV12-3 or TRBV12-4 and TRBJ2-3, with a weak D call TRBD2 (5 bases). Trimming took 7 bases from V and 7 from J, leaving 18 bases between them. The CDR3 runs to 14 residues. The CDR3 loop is CASTRTPAGNTQYF. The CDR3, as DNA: TGTGCCAGCACTCGAACTCCCGCCGGGAATACGCAGTATTTT.

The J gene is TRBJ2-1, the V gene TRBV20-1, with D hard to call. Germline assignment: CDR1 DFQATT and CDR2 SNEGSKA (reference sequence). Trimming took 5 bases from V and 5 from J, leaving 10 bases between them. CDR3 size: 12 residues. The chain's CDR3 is CSALPVHNEQFF. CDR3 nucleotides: TGCAGTGCTCTCCCGGTGCACAATGAGCAGTTCTTC.

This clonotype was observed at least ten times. Here the CDR3 reads CASSSSRTGETQYF. The CDR3 DNA sequence: TGTGCCAGCAGCTCATCCCGCACGGGGGAGACCCAGTACTTC. V usage is TRBV7-2 and J usage is TRBJ2-5, with TRBD2 as a possible D gene (5 bases). Germline assignment: CDR1 SGHTA and CDR2 FQGNSA. The CDR3 has 14 amino acids. Trimming took off 4 bases at V and 5 bases at J, with 14 bases between the two ends.

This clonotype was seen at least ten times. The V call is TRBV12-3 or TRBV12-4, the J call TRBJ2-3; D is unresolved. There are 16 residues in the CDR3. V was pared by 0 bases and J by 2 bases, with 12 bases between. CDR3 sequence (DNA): TGTGCCAGCAGTTTAGCGGCAGCCCGACTCACAGATACGCAGTATTTT. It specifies CASSLAAARLTDTQYF.

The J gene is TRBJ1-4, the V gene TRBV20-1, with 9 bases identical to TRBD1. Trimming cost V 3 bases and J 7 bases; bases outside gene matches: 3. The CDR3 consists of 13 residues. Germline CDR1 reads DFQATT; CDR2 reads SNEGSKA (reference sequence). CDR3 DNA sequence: TGCAGTGCTAGCACAGGGGGCGGTGAAAAACTGTTTTTT. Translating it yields CSASTGGGEKLFF.